This TCR beta chain was captured by sequencing in a study of cytomegalovirus exposure and HLA in healthy donors. Looking at the study overall: The Caucasian-associated ancestry cluster contained around four fifths of the approximately 400 genotyped donors.

All the people who gave samples were healthy bone marrow donors. The CDR3 is 16 amino acids. CDR1 is KGHSH and CDR2 is LQKENI in the germline V gene. The J segment lost 9 bases and the V segment lost 3 bases, leaving 14 bases of the junction unmatched. A multiplex PCR was run with 60 Vbeta primers and 13 Jbeta primers. Repertoires were generated with immunoSEQ multiplex PCR, while TCRdb's copy carries only in-frame clones and drops some. The profile covers about 170,000 clones, with roughly four fifths appearing a single time and just under 5% taken by the ten largest. The TCR sequence derives from a woman aged 18-29 years in good health and CMV-seropositive. This chain joins TRBV18 and TRBJ1-1; 9 nucleotides agree with TRBD1. The source material was PBMCs. The CDR3 reads CASSPGQGIPNSQAFF. The CDR3, as DNA: TGTGCCAGCTCACCGGGACAGGGAATCCCAAATAGCCAAGCTTTCTTT.